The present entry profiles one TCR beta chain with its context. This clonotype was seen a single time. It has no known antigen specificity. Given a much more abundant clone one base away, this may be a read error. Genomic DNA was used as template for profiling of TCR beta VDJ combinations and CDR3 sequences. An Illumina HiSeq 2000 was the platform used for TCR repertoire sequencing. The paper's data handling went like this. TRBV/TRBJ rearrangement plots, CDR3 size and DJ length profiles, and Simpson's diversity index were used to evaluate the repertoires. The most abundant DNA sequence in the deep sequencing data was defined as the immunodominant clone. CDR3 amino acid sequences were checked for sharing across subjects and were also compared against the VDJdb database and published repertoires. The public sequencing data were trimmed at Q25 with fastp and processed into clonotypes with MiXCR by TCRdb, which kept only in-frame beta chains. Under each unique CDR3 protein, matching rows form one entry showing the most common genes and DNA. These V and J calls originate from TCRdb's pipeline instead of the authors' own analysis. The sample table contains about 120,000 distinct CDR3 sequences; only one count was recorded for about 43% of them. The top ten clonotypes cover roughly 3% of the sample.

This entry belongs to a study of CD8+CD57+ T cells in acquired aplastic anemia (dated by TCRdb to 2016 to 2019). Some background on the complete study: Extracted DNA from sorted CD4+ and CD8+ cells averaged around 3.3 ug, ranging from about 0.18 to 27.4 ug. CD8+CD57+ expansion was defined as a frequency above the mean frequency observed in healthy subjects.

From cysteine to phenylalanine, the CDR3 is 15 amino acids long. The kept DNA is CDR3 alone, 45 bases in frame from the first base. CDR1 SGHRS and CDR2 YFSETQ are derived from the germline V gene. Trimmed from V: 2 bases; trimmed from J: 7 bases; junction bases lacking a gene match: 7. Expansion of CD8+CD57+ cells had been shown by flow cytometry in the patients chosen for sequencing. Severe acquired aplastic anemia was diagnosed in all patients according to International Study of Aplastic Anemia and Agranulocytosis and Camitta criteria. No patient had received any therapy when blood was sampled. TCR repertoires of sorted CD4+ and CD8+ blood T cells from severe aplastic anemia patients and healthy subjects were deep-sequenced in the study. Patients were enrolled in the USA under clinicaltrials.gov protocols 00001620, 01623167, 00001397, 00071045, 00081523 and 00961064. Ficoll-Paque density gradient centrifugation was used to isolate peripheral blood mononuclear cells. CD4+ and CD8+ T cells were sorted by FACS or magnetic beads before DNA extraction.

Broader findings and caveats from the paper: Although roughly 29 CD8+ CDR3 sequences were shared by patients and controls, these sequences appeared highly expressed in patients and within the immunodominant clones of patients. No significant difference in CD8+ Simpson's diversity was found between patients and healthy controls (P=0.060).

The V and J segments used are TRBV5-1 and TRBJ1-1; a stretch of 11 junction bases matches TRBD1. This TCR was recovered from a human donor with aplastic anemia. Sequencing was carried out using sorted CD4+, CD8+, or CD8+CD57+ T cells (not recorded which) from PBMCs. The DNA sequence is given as TGCGCCAGCAGCTTAGGACAGGGGGCTAGTATTGAAGCTTTCTTT. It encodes CASSLGQGASIEAFF. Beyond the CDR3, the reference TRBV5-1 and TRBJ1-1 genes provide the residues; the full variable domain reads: KAGVTQTPRYLIKTRGQQVTLSCSPISGHRSVSWYQQTPGQGLQFLFEYFSETQRNKGNFPGRFSGRQFSNSRSEMNVSTLELGDSALYLCASSLGQGASIEAFFGQGTRLTVV.